Listed below are T cell receptor beta chains from one sample, sequenced in a study of low-dose radiotherapy and immunotherapy resistance in tumors. Via MiXCR, TCRdb re-called the reads, giving one row per CDR3 protein. The sample shows some 52,000 distinct CDR3 sequences, roughly a third of them seen only once. This material consisted of PBMCs, taken after low-dose radiotherapy plus immunotherapy. These receptors were collected from a male donor with rectosigmoid adenocarcinoma. CDR3s include the opening cysteine and the closing phenylalanine or tryptophan. The D gene is left open where the match is weak. Size values are once, few and many counts, or a class for expanded clones, and some rows have none.

many	TRBV29-1	TRBJ2-3	NA	CSVRRGTDTQYF	TGCAGCGTCCGACGGGGCACAGATACGCAGTATTTT
many	TRBV29-1	TRBJ2-3	NA	CSVGGKGGIGPDTQYF	TGCAGCGTTGGAGGGAAGGGGGGGATTGGCCCAGATACGCAGTATTTT
once	TRBV5-1	TRBJ2-2	NA	CASSFRDAGELFF	TGCGCCAGCAGCTTCAGAGACGCCGGGGAGCTGTTTTTT
many	TRBV6-2/TRBV6-3	TRBJ2-7	TRBD2	CASSEALAGGLYEQYF	TGTGCCAGCAGTGAAGCCCTAGCGGGAGGACTCTACGAGCAGTACTTC
NA	TRBV5-4	TRBJ2-3	TRBD2	CASSSRSGRGTDTQYF	TGTGCCAGCAGCAGTCGTAGCGGGAGAGGAACAGATACGCAGTATTTT
many	TRBV6-5	TRBJ2-5	NA	CASSYSTGTGRKETQYF	TGTGCCAGCAGTTACTCGACCGGGACTGGGAGGAAAGAGACCCAGTACTTC
many	TRBV7-9	TRBJ1-3	NA	CASSGYPQGSGNTIYF	TGTGCCAGCAGCGGATACCCACAGGGCTCTGGAAACACCATATATTTT
many	TRBV10-3	TRBJ1-6	NA	CAISEEKGAPLHF	TGTGCCATCAGTGAGGAAAAAGGGGCACCCCTCCACTTT
NA	TRBV13	TRBJ1-6	TRBD1	CASSRRQGVGSPLHF	TGTGCCAGCAGCCGGCGACAGGGGGTCGGTTCACCCCTCCACTTT
NA	TRBV20-1	TRBJ2-7	NA	CSARPGDRLYEQYF	TGCAGTGCCAGGCCGGGGGACAGACTTTACGAGCAGTACTTC
many	TRBV7-6	TRBJ1-1	TRBD1	CASSLAGTGNTEAFF	TGTGCCAGCAGCTTAGCGGGGACAGGGAACACTGAAGCTTTCTTT
many	TRBV9	TRBJ2-7	NA	CASTRRPLFSGERRYRHEQYF	TGTGCCAGCACCCGGCGTCCCTTATTCTCGGGAGAGCGGAGGTATCGCCACGAGCAGTACTTC
NA	TRBV3-1	TRBJ2-7	NA	CASSPPDITYEQYF	TGTGCCAGCAGCCCCCCGGACATAACCTACGAGCAGTACTTC
NA	TRBV5-4	TRBJ2-3	TRBD2	CASSSGLAGTDTQYF	TGTGCCAGCAGCTCAGGACTAGCGGGCACAGATACGCAGTATTTT
many	TRBV19	TRBJ2-2	NA	CASSIHTGELFF	TGTGCCAGTAGTATTCACACCGGGGAGCTGTTTTTT
many	TRBV7-2	TRBJ1-2	NA	CASSSPGHYYGYTF	TGTGCCAGCAGCTCCCCTGGGCACTACTATGGCTACACCTTC
NA	TRBV14	TRBJ2-1	TRBD2	CASSQTRVAGEYNEQFF	TGTGCCAGCAGCCAGACAAGGGTAGCGGGCGAGTACAATGAGCAGTTCTTC
NA	TRBV9	TRBJ2-1	TRBD1	CASSVRDSVYNEQFF	TGTGCCAGCAGCGTCCGGGACAGCGTATACAATGAGCAGTTCTTC
many	TRBV7-9	TRBJ1-1	NA	CASSLWMEAFF	TGTGCCAGCAGCCTATGGATGGAAGCTTTCTTT
many	TRBV4-3	TRBJ2-3	NA	CASSQDIGTGTQYF	TGCGCCAGCAGCCAAGATATCGGTACAGGGACGCAGTATTTT
NA	TRBV11-2	TRBJ2-5	NA	CARSLGRFPQQETQNF	TGTGCCAGGAGCTTAGGACGCTTTCCCCAACAAGAGACCCAGAACTTC
NA	TRBV27	TRBJ1-5	NA	CATGPYQPQHF	TGTGCCACAGGGCCCTATCAGCCCCAGCATTTT
NA	TRBV20-1	TRBJ2-5	TRBD2	CSAIAGTEETQYF	TGCAGTGCAATAGCGGGAACTGAAGAGACCCAGTACTTC
many	TRBV5-1	TRBJ1-3	NA	CASRFDDLSSGNTIYF	TGCGCCAGCAGATTTGACGACCTTAGCTCTGGAAACACCATATATTTT
NA	TRBV6-6	TRBJ2-7	TRBD2	CASSEDGTSSEQYF	TGTGCCAGCAGTGAGGACGGGACTAGTTCCGAGCAGTACTTC
NA	TRBV6-1	TRBJ1-1	NA	CASNQGNMNTEAFF	TGTGCCAGTAACCAGGGGAACATGAACACTGAAGCTTTCTTT
medium-sized	TRBV28	TRBJ2-7	NA	CASRGPGYEQYF	TGTGCCAGTCGGGGGCCCGGCTACGAGCAGTACTTC
NA	TRBV29-1	TRBJ2-5	TRBD1	CSVVGQAPQTQYF	TGCAGCGTGGTGGGACAGGCCCCCCAGACCCAGTACTTC
many	TRBV7-6	TRBJ1-4	TRBD1	CASSLAAAGGSTDEKLFF	TGTGCCAGCAGCCTAGCCGCAGCAGGGGGAAGTACGGATGAAAAACTGTTTTTT
once	TRBV9	TRBJ2-7	TRBD1	CASSPPTGGAQYF	TGTGCCAGCAGCCCACCCACAGGGGGCGCGCAGTACTTC
many	TRBV3-1	TRBJ2-5	NA	CASSPSSQETQYF	TGTGCCAGCAGCCCCTCTTCCCAAGAGACCCAGTACTTC
many	TRBV12-3/TRBV12-4	TRBJ2-7	NA	CASSSDGGQYF	TGTGCCAGCAGTTCCGACGGGGGGCAGTACTTC
many	TRBV20-1	TRBJ2-1	TRBD1	CSARPWTGGSYNEQFF	TGCAGTGCTAGGCCCTGGACAGGGGGCTCCTACAATGAGCAGTTCTTC
NA	TRBV18	TRBJ2-7	TRBD2	CASSDNQRGGIHEQYF	TGTGCCAGCTCGGACAATCAGCGGGGGGGCATCCACGAGCAGTACTTC
many	TRBV4-2	TRBJ2-3	TRBD2	CASSRTGEGTQYF	TGTGCCAGCAGCCGGACGGGGGAGGGTACGCAGTATTTT
many	TRBV6-2/TRBV6-3	TRBJ2-7	NA	CASSYSEAVYEQYF	TGTGCCAGCAGTTACTCGGAAGCGGTCTACGAGCAGTACTTC